The 13 T cell receptor beta chains below come from one sample, sequenced in a study of blood T cell repertoires in COVID-19. Sequencing was performed with immunoSEQ multiplex PCR; in TCRdb, only in-frame clones are kept and a portion is missing. The sample has roughly 300,000 clones, 85% seen once. Sequences were obtained from peripheral blood. These receptors were collected from a human donor in a cohort sampled during active COVID-19.

On this clone: Other DNA sequences of this sample code for an identical CDR3. The CDR3 loop reads CASSPTGGTGNTIYF. As DNA, the CDR3 is TGTGCCAGCAGCCCGACAGGGGGTACTGGAAACACCATATATTTT. J is TRBJ1-3 and V is TRBV7-2, with 9 bases identical to TRBD1. Trimming took 5 bases from V and 2 from J; bases not matched to a gene: 4. The CDR3 sequence is 15 residues long. CDR1 is SGHTA, CDR2 FQGNSA, per germline.

CDR3 coding DNA: TGTGCCAGCAGCCAAGGGGCAGAGCCCACGGTGCCCCAGTACTTC. Protein: CASSQGAEPTVPQYF. This chain links TRBV14 with TRBJ2-5; D call uncertain. There are 15 residues in the CDR3. V was shortened by 1 base and J by 9 bases, with 18 bases between the two germline ends. In germline, CDR1 is SGHDN, CDR2 FVKESK.

The sample holds a few counts of this clone. The CDR3, as DNA: TGTGCCAGCAGTGACGACAGGGACTATGGCTACACCTTC. Protein sequence: CASSDDRDYGYTF. The genes are TRBV6-6 and TRBJ1-2; 7 nucleotides agree with TRBD1. CDR3 length: 13 residues. The V gene end was trimmed by 5 bases and the J gene end by 3 bases; junction bases not matched to a gene: 3. Germline CDR1 and CDR2: MNHNY and SVGAGI (reference sequence).

This clone was detected a few times. J is TRBJ1-5 and V is TRBV19; D is ambiguous. There are 14 residues in the CDR3. V was shortened by 7 bases and J by 10 bases, with 20 bases between the two germline ends. CDR1 LNHDA and CDR2 SQIVND come from the germline V gene (reference sequence). This CDR3 is CASKKREGWSPQHF. In nucleotides, the CDR3 is TGTGCCAGTAAGAAGCGTGAGGGTTGGAGCCCCCAGCATTTT.

This chain connects TRBV9 to TRBJ2-3; 7 bases are a match to TRBD2. The CDR3 spans 16 residues. V shed 4 bases and J 2 bases; nucleotides not matched to a gene: 10. Germline CDR1 SGDLS, CDR2 YYNGEE. In DNA, the CDR3 is TGTGCCAGCAGCCCCCCAGCAGGGACTACCACAGATACGCAGTATTTT. It is translated as CASSPPAGTTTDTQYF. Filled out from reference TRBV9 and TRBJ2-3, the complete variable domain reads DSGVTQTPKHLITATGQRVTLRCSPRSGDLSVYWYQQSLDQGLQFLIQYYNGEERAKGNILERFSAQQFPDLHSELNLSSLELGDSALYFCASSPPAGTTTDTQYFGPGTRLTVL.

The gene calls are TRBV18 and TRBJ1-2; D unclear. In germline, CDR1 is KGHSH, CDR2 LQKENI. The V gene lost 2 bases and the J gene lost 6 bases, with 16 bases spanning the gap. This CDR3 has 15 amino acids. CDR3 in DNA: TGTGCCAGCTCACCAGTAAGGGAGTCGGGCCATGGCTACACCTTC. This codes for CASSPVRESGHGYTF.

The CDR3 here is CASSLRDRVFF. The DNA of the CDR3 is TGTGCCAGCAGCTTGAGGGACAGGGTTTTCTTC. The chain couples TRBV5-6 to TRBJ2-1, with 9 positions matching TRBD1. CDR1 and CDR2 from the germline V gene are SGHDT and YYEEEE. The ends lost 1 base at V and 16 bases at J; junction bases unmatched: 3. This CDR3 spans 11 amino acids.

This rearrangement joins TRBV9 to TRBJ2-5; tentatively, D is TRBD1 (5 bases). CDR1 and CDR2 (germline): SGDLS, YYNGEE. V was pared by 3 bases and J by 3 bases, with 15 bases between. The CDR3 covers 15 residues. CDR3 residues: CASSATGWGEETQYF. CDR3 nucleotide sequence: TGTGCCAGCAGCGCCACCGGGTGGGGCGAAGAGACCCAGTACTTC.

This chain joins TRBV24-1 and TRBJ2-1; possibly TRBD1 for D (5 bases). The germline CDR1 and CDR2 sequences are KGHDR and SFDVKD. CDR3 length: 13 amino acids. The germline V and J ends were trimmed by 10 bases and 3 bases, with 12 bases remaining between them. The CDR3 is CATRGPNYNEQFF. The CDR3 region has the DNA TGTGCCACTAGGGGTCCGAACTACAATGAGCAGTTCTTC.

The chain combines TRBV7-3 with TRBJ2-1; 10 nucleotides align to TRBD2. V lost 2 bases to trimming and J lost 9 bases; unmatched junction nucleotides: 10. CDR3 length: 16 amino acids. Germline values: CDR1 SGHTA, CDR2 FQGTGA. CDR3 coding DNA: TGTGCCAGCAGCTTAGCGTCTAGCGGGAGAAGTGGTGAGCAGTTCTTC. Amino acid sequence: CASSLASSGRSGEQFF. Using reference TRBV7-3 and TRBJ2-1 for the parts outside the CDR3, the full variable domain is GAGVSQTPSNKVTEKGKYVELRCDPISGHTALYWYRQSLGQGPEFLIYFQGTGAADDSGLPNDRFFAVRPEGSVSTLKIQRTERGDSAVYLCASSLASSGRSGEQFFGPGTRLTVL.

The sample holds one count of this clone. The V call is TRBV5-8, the J call TRBJ2-2; 9 nucleotides agree with TRBD1. The ends lost 2 bases at V and 3 bases at J; junction bases unmatched: 8. The length of the CDR3 is 17 residues. CDR1 and CDR2 from the germline V gene are SGHTS and YDEGEE. CDR3: CASSFSQGARDTGELFF. In DNA form, the CDR3 reads TGTGCCAGCAGCTTTTCACAGGGGGCGCGGGACACCGGGGAGCTGTTTTTT.

J is TRBJ1-2 and V is TRBV18; the D gene is possibly TRBD1 (5 bases). The germline CDR1 and CDR2 sequences are KGHSH and LQKENI. The CDR3 is 14 amino acids. V was clipped by 3 bases and J by 4 bases, with 12 bases between them. CDR3 in DNA: TGTGCCAGCTCACCGGGGCAGAACTCCTATGGCTACACCTTC. It codes for CASSPGQNSYGYTF. Full variable domain (remainder filled in from reference TRBV18 and TRBJ1-2): NAGVMQNPRHLVRRRGQEARLRCSPMKGHSHVYWYRQLPEEGLKFMVYLQKENIIDESGMPKERFSAEFPKEGPSILRIQQVVRGDSAAYFCASSPGQNSYGYTFGSGTRLTVV.

The chain joins TRBV4-2 to TRBJ2-7; TRBD2 agrees at 9 bases. Trimming cost V 5 bases and J 4 bases; bases outside gene matches: 3. This CDR3 has 13 residues. Germline values: CDR1 LGHNA, CDR2 YNFKEQ. The CDR3 loop is CASSASGTYEQYF. In DNA, the CDR3 is TGTGCCAGCAGCGCTAGCGGGACATACGAGCAGTACTTC.